This TCR beta chain was profiled in a study of shared clonotypes between healthy human individuals. For the study at large: The donor pool was made up of a couple of women and three men aged 18 to 49. General study points: Clonotypes shared by all four donors outscored non-shared clonotypes in generation probability.

Participating donors were healthy, HIV-negative adults free of recent acute infections or vaccinations. Original processing notes: ImmunoSEQ sequences covered only the junction and lacked quality scores; filtering therefore differed. The data were produced by immunoSEQ multiplex PCR, yet TCRdb's version contains in-frame clones alone and is incomplete. From that table come the V and J calls and clone size; the DNA was used to work out D and trimming. The sample yields about a million clones, about 75% seen once. Germline CDR1 LNHDA, CDR2 SQIVND (reference sequence). The CDR3 has 13 amino acids. Between the trimmed V and J ends, which lost 8 bases and 0 bases, there was a span of 8 bases. Concerning this clone: What it recognizes is unknown.

The rearrangement links TRBV19 to TRBJ1-3, with a weak D call TRBD1 (5 bases). Sequencing used memory CD4+ T cells sorted from blood. Regarding subset: CD45RA-negative fraction. The source of this sequence is a man aged 18-30 years in good health. CDR3 sequence: CASVQVSGNTIYF. For the CDR3, the DNA is TGTGCCAGTGTACAGGTCTCTGGAAACACCATATATTTT.